This TCR beta chain was identified during a study of cytomegalovirus exposure and HLA in healthy donors. CDR1 and CDR2 (germline): SNHLY, FYNNEI. V lost 11 bases to trimming and J lost 0 bases; unmatched junction nucleotides: 7. CDR3 length: 14 residues. PCR employed 60 Vbeta and 13 Jbeta primers. Method: immunoSEQ multiplex PCR; TCRdb's copy keeps in-frame clones and lacks some. The sample has about 140,000 clones, approximately 80% seen once. The sequence came from a middle-aged woman in good health and CMV-seronegative. Sequencing was carried out using PBMCs. V usage is TRBV2 and J usage is TRBJ2-1; 7 bases map to TRBD2. This chain's CDR3 is CAGSSGSSYNEQFF. The CDR3 DNA is TGTGCCGGGTCTAGCGGTAGCTCCTACAATGAGCAGTTCTTC.